Reported below is one T cell receptor beta chain. Authors' analysis steps: Amplification of reference gene primers provided the estimated nucleated cell counts. Sequenced by immunoSEQ multiplex PCR; TCRdb stores in-frame clones only, minus some. Clone size and V and J calls were adopted from that table, with D and trimming inferred from the DNA. The table lists around 300,000 clones, around 86% of them singletons. This record belongs to a study of blood T cell repertoires in COVID-19. At the level of the study: The origin of the acute and convalescent COVID-19 samples was the United States, Italy and Spain. PBMCs, B-cell-depleted T cells, or T cells were the source of the cDNA or gDNA that made up the material.

J lost 5 bases, V lost 0 bases, and 3 bases had no gene match. The CDR3 runs to 15 residues. Germline CDR1 and CDR2: SGHRS and YFSETQ. The chain couples TRBV5-1 to TRBJ2-5; 11 bases match TRBD2. The specimen sequenced was peripheral blood. The receptor's source is a woman in her thirties who had recovered from COVID-19. CDR3 sequence (DNA): TGCGCCAGCAGCTTGGGGTCTAGCGGGAGGGAGACCCAGTACTTC. Residues: CASSLGSSGRETQYF. The variable domain in full, completed from reference TRBV5-1 and TRBJ2-5, reads KAGVTQTPRYLIKTRGQQVTLSCSPISGHRSVSWYQQTPGQGLQFLFEYFSETQRNKGNFPGRFSGRQFSNSRSEMNVSTLELGDSALYLCASSLGSSGRETQYFGPGTRLLVL.